The 20 T cell receptor beta chains below were found in one sample sequenced in a study of OX40 agonist ivuxolimab in advanced cancers. Method: immunoSEQ multiplex PCR; TCRdb's copy keeps in-frame clones and lacks some. This sample has more than 45,000 clones; roughly four fifths occur once, and the top ten carry over 1.3%. The sample here was CD4+ or CD8+ T cells sorted from blood, taken in a trial of the OX40 agonist ivuxolimab. These receptors were collected from an adult with an advanced solid tumor such as melanoma, head and neck, liver or kidney cancer.

This clone was detected ten times or more. The chain employs TRBV6-5 and TRBJ2-7, with 11 bases aligning to TRBD1. CDR1 and CDR2 (germline): MNHEY, SVGAGI. V gave up 5 bases and J gave up 7 bases; unmatched junction bases: 7. There are 14 residues in the CDR3. CDR3 coding DNA: TGTGCCAGCAGTCCAACCGGGACAGGGGGTGAGCAGTACTTC. It is translated as CASSPTGTGGEQYF.

The chain uses TRBV5-4 and TRBJ1-2; no firm D call. Germline CDR1 SGHNT, CDR2 YYREEE (reference sequence). There are 14 residues in the CDR3. Trimming pared 3 bases from V and 2 bases from J, leaving 11 bases between. Written as DNA, the CDR3 is TGTGCCAGCAGCTCAGGACTCAGGAACTATGGCTACACCTTC. This gives the protein CASSSGLRNYGYTF.

The chain has TRBV7-3 and TRBJ1-1, with D unclear. This CDR3 region has 13 residues. V was shortened by 2 bases and J by 4 bases, with 8 bases between the two germline ends. Germline CDR1 reads SGHTA; CDR2 reads FQGTGA. This CDR3 is CASSLVEGTEAFF. CDR3 DNA: TGTGCCAGCAGCTTAGTAGAGGGCACTGAAGCTTTCTTT.

This chain links TRBV5-1 with TRBJ1-2; tentatively, D is TRBD1 (6 bases). Germline CDR1 SGHRS, CDR2 YFSETQ. The CDR3 is 13 amino acids. V was cut by 0 bases and J by 5 bases, with 8 bases left in between. The CDR3 coding sequence is TGCGCCAGCAGCTTGGTACAGGGATATGGCTACACCTTC. Protein sequence: CASSLVQGYGYTF.

The rearrangement links TRBV7-9 to TRBJ1-1; D possibly corresponds to TRBD1 (5 bases). V gave up 3 bases and J gave up 0 bases, with 8 bases separating them. Germline CDR1 SEHNR, CDR2 FQNEAQ (reference sequence). This CDR3 contains 14 residues. The CDR3 region is CASSFQGLNTEAFF. DNA for the CDR3: TGTGCCAGCAGCTTTCAGGGTCTGAACACTGAAGCTTTCTTT.

The chain carries TRBV4-1 and TRBJ1-1; D remains ambiguous. V gave up 0 bases and J gave up 11 bases, with 13 bases separating them. The CDR3 runs 13 residues. CDR1 is MGHRA, CDR2 YSYEKL, per germline. The CDR3 protein is CASSQEMVPGAFF. CDR3 in DNA: TGCGCCAGCAGCCAAGAAATGGTCCCGGGGGCTTTCTTT.

The chain employs TRBV6-5 and TRBJ1-1; D might be TRBD1 (5 bases). V was clipped by 5 bases and J by 3 bases, with 16 bases between them. The CDR3 has 15 amino acids. In germline, CDR1 is MNHEY, CDR2 SVGAGI. In nucleotides, the CDR3 is TGTGCCAGCAGTCTAGGGACCTGGGGTTACACTGAAGCTTTCTTT. It codes for CASSLGTWGYTEAFF.

The rearrangement uses TRBV10-2 and TRBJ1-5; the match to TRBD1 covers 9 bases. Germline lookup yields CDR1 WSHSY and CDR2 SAAADI. This CDR3 comprises 15 residues. The J segment lost 0 bases and the V segment lost 10 bases, leaving 7 bases of the junction unmatched. CDR3 region: CATRDRDYSNQPQHF. Here the CDR3 DNA reads TGCGCCACCCGGGACAGGGATTATAGCAATCAGCCCCAGCATTTT.

The chain is built from TRBV19 and TRBJ2-1; TRBD2 matches 9 bases. CDR3 length equals 14 residues. CDR1 is LNHDA, CDR2 SQIVND, per germline (reference sequence). The V gene end was trimmed by 5 bases and the J gene end by 9 bases; junction bases not matched to a gene: 8. The CDR3 reads CASSGLAGVSEQFF. The CDR3, as DNA: TGTGCCAGTAGTGGGTTAGCGGGGGTGAGTGAGCAGTTCTTC.

The gene calls are TRBV5-1 and TRBJ1-1; 7 bases line up with TRBD1. V shed 4 bases, J shed 5 bases, and the junction held 5 bases outside the gene matches. CDR1 is SGHRS, CDR2 YFSETQ, per germline. This CDR3 contains 13 residues. For the CDR3, the DNA is TGCGCCAGCAGCCAAACAGGGGTTACTGAAGCTTTCTTT. Its translation: CASSQTGVTEAFF.

The V call is TRBV5-8, the J call TRBJ2-7, with 11 bases matching TRBD2. Germline CDR1 SGHTS, CDR2 YDEGEE. This CDR3 comprises 15 residues. Trimming took 3 bases from V and 6 from J; bases not matched to a gene: 8. CDR3 coding DNA: TGTGCCAGCAGCTCTAGACTAGCGGGAAGCAGCGAGCAGTACTTC. This sequence encodes CASSSRLAGSSEQYF.

The V call is TRBV5-4, the J call TRBJ1-4, with no clear D. The germline V gene has CDR1 SGHNT and CDR2 YYREEE (reference sequence). The CDR3 consists of 13 residues. V lost 0 bases to trimming and J lost 5 bases, with 5 bases between them. CDR3 nucleotides: TGTGCCAGCAGCTTGGAGTCAAATGAAAAACTGTTTTTT. This sequence encodes CASSLESNEKLFF. Combining the CDR3 with reference TRBV5-4 and TRBJ1-4 gives the whole variable domain ETGVTQSPTHLIKTRGQQVTLRCSSQSGHNTVSWYQQALGQGPQFIFQYYREEENGRGNFPPRFSGLQFPNYSSELNVNALELDDSALYLCASSLESNEKLFFGSGTQLSVL.

CDR3 coding DNA: TGTGCCAGCAGCCTCCTGGATAGCGGGAACGAGCAGTACTTC. Translation gives CASSLLDSGNEQYF. The V gene is TRBV11-2, the J gene TRBJ2-7; 8 bases agree with TRBD2. CDR3 length equals 14 residues. Germline CDR1 is SGHAT and CDR2 is FQNNGV. V gave up 5 bases and J gave up 5 bases; unmatched junction bases: 8.

This clone turned up a few times. The V gene is TRBV5-1, the J gene TRBJ1-1; D is possibly TRBD1 (6 bases). Trimming stripped 1 base from V and 1 base from J, with 8 bases between. CDR1 is SGHRS, CDR2 YFSETQ, per germline. This CDR3 has 14 amino acids. This chain's CDR3 is CASSLRGGNTEAFF. The CDR3 bases are TGCGCCAGCAGCTTGCGAGGGGGGAACACTGAAGCTTTCTTT. The variable domain in full, with the rest retrieved from reference TRBV5-1 and TRBJ1-1, is KAGVTQTPRYLIKTRGQQVTLSCSPISGHRSVSWYQQTPGQGLQFLFEYFSETQRNKGNFPGRFSGRQFSNSRSEMNVSTLELGDSALYLCASSLRGGNTEAFFGQGTRLTVV.

This chain joins TRBV19 and TRBJ1-5; D is possibly TRBD1 (5 bases). CDR1 is LNHDA and CDR2 is SQIVND in the germline V gene (reference sequence). The CDR3 has 17 residues. V lost 1 base, J lost 3 bases, and 16 bases lay in between. CDR3 DNA sequence: TGTGCCAGTAGTATAGGCTGGGGGGACGGATACAATCAGCCCCAGCATTTT. Translating gives CASSIGWGDGYNQPQHF.

This clone was seen just once. This sequence joins TRBV9 and TRBJ2-2, with 7 bases lining up with TRBD2. Trimming cost V 3 bases and J 2 bases; bases outside gene matches: 4. Per germline, CDR1 SGDLS and CDR2 YYNGEE. The CDR3 sequence is 15 residues long. The CDR3 DNA sequence: TGTGCCAGCAGCGCTCGGGGGGTAAACACCGGGGAGCTGTTTTTT. It yields the protein CASSARGVNTGELFF.

The rearrangement uses TRBV5-1 and TRBJ2-1; 14 nucleotides align to TRBD2. Germline assignment: CDR1 SGHRS and CDR2 YFSETQ. This CDR3 has 16 residues. Trimming at V came to 0 bases and at J to 7 bases, leaving 3 bases not matched to a gene. The CDR3 region has the DNA TGCGCCAGCAGCTTGGGGGGACTAGCGGGAGTGAATGAGCAGTTCTTC. Translating gives CASSLGGLAGVNEQFF. Full variable domain (outside the CDR3, taken from reference TRBV5-1 and TRBJ2-1): KAGVTQTPRYLIKTRGQQVTLSCSPISGHRSVSWYQQTPGQGLQFLFEYFSETQRNKGNFPGRFSGRQFSNSRSEMNVSTLELGDSALYLCASSLGGLAGVNEQFFGPGTRLTVL.

The chain employs TRBV27 and TRBJ2-7; no definite D call. Per the germline V gene, CDR1 is MNHEY and CDR2 is SMNVEV (reference sequence). Trimming shortened V by 10 bases and J by 4 bases, and 8 bases separated the two germline ends. CDR3 length: 10 amino acids. CDR3 sequence: CATGLYEQYF. CDR3 nucleotides: TGTGCCACCGGGTTGTACGAGCAGTACTTC.

The CDR3 reads CASSGKSGLAQYNEQFF. The CDR3 coding sequence is TGTGCCAGCAGCGGAAAGAGTGGACTAGCGCAATACAATGAGCAGTTCTTC. V and J are TRBV9 and TRBJ2-1; TRBD2 aligns across 9 bases. Germline-derived CDR1 and CDR2 are SGDLS and YYNGEE. The CDR3 has 17 amino acids. V dropped 3 bases and J dropped 4; count of bases not matched to a gene: 11.

This chain uses TRBV4-2 with TRBJ1-2; a weak D match, TRBD1 (6 bases). Germline assignment: CDR1 LGHNA and CDR2 YNFKEQ. The germline V and J ends were trimmed by 1 base and 0 bases, with 9 bases remaining between them. The CDR3 is 15 amino acids. Here the CDR3 DNA reads TGTGCCAGCAGCCAAGCGGCAGGGGCTAACTATGGCTACACCTTC. The encoded protein is CASSQAAGANYGYTF.